Listed below are T cell receptor beta chains from one sample, sequenced in a study of CD8+CD57+ T cells in acquired aplastic anemia. TCRdb independently ran MiXCR on the reads; one entry per CDR3 protein. The repertoire includes 60,000 or so distinct CDR3 sequences, around 55% of them detected once, and about 2.5% sits in the top ten. The specimen was sorted CD4+, CD8+, or CD8+CD57+ T cells (not recorded which) from PBMCs. Receptors originate from a human donor in good health, serving as a control. Each CDR3 is given with its conserved first and last residue. A D gene is named only where the DNA matches it firmly. The size entry is marked missing in some rows and otherwise reads once, few, many or a size class.

TRBV24-1	TRBD1	TRBJ2-7	15	NA	CATSDVGQGIPEQYF	TGTGCCACCAGTGATGTCGGACAGGGTATACCCGAGCAGTACTTC
TRBV6-5	NA	TRBJ2-2	14	many	CASSYWRNTGELFF	TGTGCCAGCAGTTACTGGAGGAACACCGGGGAGCTGTTTTTT
TRBV29-1	TRBD1	TRBJ2-7	14	NA	CSVELPGQYYEQYF	TGCAGCGTTGAACTACCGGGACAGTACTACGAGCAGTACTTC
TRBV10-3	NA	TRBJ2-7	17	few	CAISESTVRSYSYEQYF	TGTGCCATCAGTGAGTCGACTGTGAGATCCTACTCCTACGAGCAGTACTTC
TRBV25-1	NA	TRBJ2-7	14	NA	CASSLTGGGDEQYF	TGTGCCAGCAGCCTAACAGGTGGCGGCGACGAGCAGTACTTC
TRBV9	TRBD2	TRBJ2-5	15	NA	CASSQPSGGQETQYF	TGTGCCAGCAGCCAACCTAGCGGGGGACAAGAGACCCAGTACTTC
TRBV7-2	TRBD2	TRBJ2-5	15	NA	CASTTFREVGETQYF	TGTGCCAGCACCACGTTCCGGGAGGTGGGAGAGACCCAGTACTTC
TRBV6-1	NA	TRBJ1-3	16	many	CASSEAGSYSGNTIYF	TGTGCCAGCAGTGAAGCGGGATCGTACTCTGGAAACACCATATATTTT
TRBV10-3	TRBD2	TRBJ2-5	13	NA	CAISGGLAETQYF	TGTGCCATCAGTGGGGGACTAGCTGAGACCCAGTACTTC
TRBV25-1	NA	TRBJ1-5	14	NA	CASSEYGLQETQHF	TGTGCCAGCAGTGAATATGGGCTTCAAGAGACCCAGCATTTT
TRBV20-1	TRBD2	TRBJ2-1	19	once	CSASGLVTAGGPTYNEQFF	TGCAGTGCTAGTGGTTTGGTTACAGCGGGAGGGCCGACCTACAATGAGCAGTTCTTC
TRBV19	NA	TRBJ1-4	14	NA	CASRVTATGEKLFF	TGTGCCAGTAGAGTGACGGCGACAGGCGAAAAACTGTTTTTT
TRBV9	NA	TRBJ2-1	16	NA	CASSVEWASSYNEQFF	TGCGCCAGCAGCGTGGAATGGGCCAGCTCCTACAATGAGCAGTTCTTC
TRBV2	NA	TRBJ1-5	14	NA	CASSEAAGHQPQHF	TGTGCCAGCAGTGAAGCCGCGGGGCATCAGCCCCAGCATTTT
TRBV11-1	NA	TRBJ2-7	14	many	CASSLGGFTYEQYF	TGTGCCAGCAGCTTAGGAGGGTTCACCTACGAGCAGTACTTC
TRBV29-1	TRBD1	TRBJ1-2	12	NA	CSVGTGSYGYTF	TGCAGCGTTGGGACAGGTTCCTATGGCTACACCTTC
TRBV20-1	NA	TRBJ1-1	12	NA	CSARHRNTEAFF	TGCAGTGCTAGACACAGGAACACTGAAGCTTTCTTT
TRBV19	TRBD2	TRBJ2-3	15	few	CASSLGRNQGNTQYF	TGTGCCAGTAGCCTCGGGAGGAACCAGGGCAATACGCAGTATTTT
TRBV24-1	NA	TRBJ2-3	15	NA	CATSDKQGWGDTQYF	TGTGCCACCAGTGATAAACAGGGTTGGGGAGATACGCAGTATTTT
TRBV9	TRBD2	TRBJ2-7	14	NA	CASSAGLAGDEQYF	TGTGCCAGCAGCGCCGGACTAGCGGGAGACGAGCAGTACTTC
TRBV19	TRBD1	TRBJ1-2	15	NA	CASSTTGQGNYGYTF	TGTGCCAGTAGTACAACGGGACAGGGAAACTATGGCTACACCTTC
TRBV29-1	NA	TRBJ2-7	14	few	CSALDGISTYEQYF	TGCAGCGCCCTCGACGGTATCAGCACCTACGAGCAGTACTTC
TRBV2	NA	TRBJ2-5	13	NA	CASSSPSTETQYF	TGTGCCAGCAGTTCCCCCTCGACCGAGACCCAGTACTTC
TRBV28	NA	TRBJ2-3	14	many	CASSLRVRADTQYF	TGTGCCAGCAGTTTAAGGGTCCGGGCAGATACGCAGTATTTT
TRBV25-1	TRBD2	TRBJ2-3	18	once	CATSSTRQLAGSTDTQYF	TGTGCCACCAGTAGTACCCGACAACTAGCGGGTAGCACAGATACGCAGTATTTT
TRBV2	NA	TRBJ2-3	15	few	CASSLGISGTDTQYF	TGTGCCAGCAGTTTGGGAATCTCTGGCACAGATACGCAGTATTTT
TRBV7-3	TRBD1	TRBJ1-6	13	NA	CASSPGQSSPLHF	TGTGCCAGCAGCCCGGGACAGAGTTCACCCCTCCACTTT
TRBV2	NA	TRBJ1-6	15	NA	CASSVTDASDSPLHF	TGTGCCAGCAGTGTTACGGACGCCTCCGATTCACCCCTCCACTTT
TRBV24-1	TRBD1	TRBJ2-7	14	NA	CATSDPGTGNEQYF	TGTGCCACCAGTGACCCCGGGACAGGGAACGAGCAGTACTTC
TRBV7-9	NA	TRBJ2-6	15	many	CASSSPGSGANVLTF	TGTGCCAGCAGCTCCCCAGGGTCTGGGGCCAACGTCCTGACTTTC
TRBV19	TRBD1	TRBJ2-7	13	NA	CARPGQGSYEQYF	TGTGCCAGACCGGGACAGGGGTCGTACGAGCAGTACTTC
TRBV5-6	TRBD1	TRBJ2-3	18	NA	CASSFPPRQGANQDTQYF	TGTGCCAGCAGCTTTCCACCCCGACAGGGGGCTAATCAGGATACGCAGTATTTT
TRBV9	NA	TRBJ2-3	16	NA	CASSVEQAFSTDTQYF	TGTGCCAGCAGCGTAGAGCAGGCTTTTTCCACAGATACGCAGTATTTT
TRBV7-6	NA	TRBJ1-4	14	NA	CVSSLGQGWEKLLF	TGTGTCAGCAGCCTTGGCCAGGGGTGGGAAAAACTGCTTTTT
TRBV2	NA	TRBJ2-7	14	NA	CASSAMQDGYEQYF	TGTGCCAGCAGTGCGATGCAGGACGGTTACGAGCAGTACTTC
TRBV7-8	TRBD1	TRBJ2-7	11	NA	CASSSGTGQYF	TGTGCCAGCAGCTCCGGGACAGGGCAGTACTTC
TRBV5-1	NA	TRBJ2-1	15	NA	CASSTGTTTHNEQFF	TGCGCCAGCAGCACAGGGACTACTACTCACAATGAGCAGTTCTTC
TRBV19	NA	TRBJ1-1	15	medium-sized	CASTMRPEQHTEAFF	TGTGCCAGTACCATGAGACCAGAACAGCACACTGAAGCTTTCTTT
TRBV2	NA	TRBJ1-5	15	NA	CASSDVGGGSQPQHF	TGTGCCAGCAGTGATGTGGGGGGTGGTAGTCAGCCCCAGCATTTT
TRBV15	TRBD2	TRBJ2-3	15	NA	CATSVPGLGTDTQYF	TGTGCCACCAGCGTTCCGGGACTAGGGACAGATACGCAGTATTTT
TRBV19	NA	TRBJ1-2	13	NA	CASNRRGYHGYTF	TGTGCCAGTAATCGCAGGGGCTACCATGGCTACACCTTC
TRBV20-1	TRBD2	TRBJ2-4	15	many	CSASSPSGVGNIQYF	TGCAGTGCTAGCTCCCCTAGCGGGGTGGGGAACATTCAGTACTTC